Detailed here is one T cell receptor beta chain. Its cognate antigen is unknown. The data belong to a study of CD8+CD57+ T cells in acquired aplastic anemia. On the study more broadly: The study obtained an average of roughly 3 ug of DNA from sorted CD4+ and CD8+ cells.

Trimming took off 0 bases at V and 7 bases at J, with 3 bases between the two ends. Germline V gene lookup returns CDR1 LNHNV and CDR2 YYDKDF (reference sequence). The CDR3 has 12 amino acids. Genomic DNA, the template, was used for profiling of the TCR beta VDJ and CDR3. TCRdb processed the reads anew with MiXCR; each CDR3 protein has one entry. The table has 150,000 to 200,000 distinct CDR3 sequences, less than 65% seen once. Broader study findings: Around 29 CD8+ CDR3 sequences were shared between patients and controls.

Individuals selected for sequencing had exhibited CD8+CD57+ cell expansion on flow cytometry. The sample comprised sorted CD4+, CD8+, or CD8+CD57+ T cells (not recorded which) from PBMCs. This TCR was sampled from a human donor with aplastic anemia. The chain recombines TRBV15 with TRBJ2-2; no firm D call. The CDR3, as DNA: TGTGCCACCAGCAGAGATTTCGGGGAGCTGTTTTTT. Its protein product is CATSRDFGELFF.